These 12 T cell receptor beta chains were sequenced from one sample in a study of blood T cell repertoires in COVID-19. Sequenced by immunoSEQ multiplex PCR; TCRdb stores in-frame clones only, minus some. This repertoire shows about 300,000 clones, 89% found once; its top ten account for around 6%. Sequences were obtained from peripheral blood. The receptors were gathered from a man aged 18 to 35 who had recovered from COVID-19.

The rearrangement joins TRBV3-1 (or the pseudogene TRBV3-2) to TRBJ2-7, with 10 bases that match TRBD1. This CDR3 has 16 residues. J was trimmed by 4 bases and V by 0 bases; bases with no gene match: 6. Looked up from germline, CDR1 is LGHDT and CDR2 is YNNKEL (reference sequence). CDR3 nucleotides: TGTGCCAGCAGCCAAGACACCGGGACAGGGGTATACGAGCAGTACTTC. Its protein product is CASSQDTGTGVYEQYF.

This chain links TRBV27 with TRBJ1-2; 9 positions agree with TRBD1. The germline CDR1 and CDR2 sequences are MNHEY and SMNVEV (reference sequence). With V trimmed by 8 bases and J by 5 bases, 12 bases remained unmatched. This CDR3 has 15 amino acids. Here the CDR3 reads CASQSTGGGPYGYTF. CDR3 nucleotides: TGTGCCAGCCAGTCGACAGGGGGGGGCCCGTATGGCTACACCTTC.

This chain uses TRBV7-9 with TRBJ2-7; TRBD1 matches 9 bases. This CDR3 is built from 15 residues. The V gene's germline CDR1 is SEHNR and CDR2 FQNEAQ (reference sequence). V shed 4 bases, J shed 3 bases, and the junction held 7 bases outside the gene matches. DNA for the CDR3: TGTGCCAGCAGCTACTCGGGACAGGGAGGCTACGAGCAGTACTTC. Translating it yields CASSYSGQGGYEQYF.

The chain uses TRBV18 and TRBJ2-2; 12 bases are shared with TRBD2. With 6 bases clipped from V and 0 bases from J, the junction kept 20 bases outside the gene matches. Germline CDR1 reads KGHSH; CDR2 reads LQKENI. This CDR3 contains 22 residues. This chain's CDR3 is CASSHTIPFRLAGEPNTGELFF. In DNA, the CDR3 is TGTGCCAGCTCCCACACGATCCCCTTCCGACTAGCGGGGGAACCGAACACCGGGGAGCTGTTTTTT.

The V call is TRBV4-1, the J call TRBJ1-4; 8 bases fit TRBD1. Losses at the gene ends were 4 bases for V and 8 bases for J; bases not matched to a gene: 9. This CDR3 comprises 15 residues. Germline CDR1 reads MGHRA; CDR2 reads YSYEKL. CDR3 protein: CASSRGQGAREKLFF. The DNA of the CDR3 is TGCGCCAGCAGCCGGGGGCAGGGGGCGCGGGAAAAACTGTTTTTT.

The table lists this clone with a count of one. The gene calls are TRBV18 and TRBJ2-3; 8 nucleotides agree with TRBD1. J was trimmed by 3 bases and V by 0 bases; bases with no gene match: 5. Germline V lookup: CDR1 KGHSH, CDR2 LQKENI. The CDR3 sequence is 16 residues long. Written as DNA, the CDR3 is TGTGCCAGCTCACCACCGGCACAGGGGGGAACAGATACGCAGTATTTT. Translated, it gives CASSPPAQGGTDTQYF.

The chain carries TRBV29-1 and TRBJ2-5; maybe TRBD2 (6 bases). V was pared by 3 bases and J by 4 bases, with 12 bases between. The CDR3 runs 13 residues. CDR1 is SQVTM and CDR2 is ANQGSEA in the germline V gene. This chain's CDR3 is CSVDRRGGETQYF. Written as DNA, the CDR3 is TGCAGCGTTGATAGGCGGGGCGGAGAGACCCAGTACTTC.

This chain joins TRBV6-5 and TRBJ1-5; a weak D match, TRBD1 (5 bases). Trimming took 6 bases from V and 5 from J, leaving 17 bases between them. In germline, CDR1 is MNHEY, CDR2 SVGAGI. CDR3 length: 15 residues. The CDR3 DNA follows: TGTGCCAGCAGCCCGACAGCATGGACGGATCAGCCCCAGCATTTT. This translates into CASSPTAWTDQPQHF.

The table lists this clone with a count of one. The sample holds other DNA sequences that translate to the same CDR3. The chain recombines TRBV27 with TRBJ2-1, with a weak D call TRBD1 (6 bases). The CDR3 covers 12 residues. The V end was cut by 4 bases, the J end by 7 bases, with 8 bases between. Per the germline V gene, CDR1 is MNHEY and CDR2 is SMNVEV (reference sequence). The CDR3 bases are TGTGCCAGCAGTTCTCAGGGGAATGAGCAGTTCTTC. It specifies CASSSQGNEQFF.

V and J are TRBV18 and TRBJ2-1, with 7 bases that match TRBD2. The CDR3 loop spans 15 amino acids. The ends lost 6 bases at V and 7 bases at J; junction bases unmatched: 12. Germline values: CDR1 KGHSH, CDR2 LQKENI. The CDR3 DNA reads TGTGCCAGCTCCCTTTTGGCGGGAGTGTCAAATGAGCAGTTCTTC. Translated, it gives CASSLLAGVSNEQFF. Full variable domain (outside the CDR3, taken from reference TRBV18 and TRBJ2-1): NAGVMQNPRHLVRRRGQEARLRCSPMKGHSHVYWYRQLPEEGLKFMVYLQKENIIDESGMPKERFSAEFPKEGPSILRIQQVVRGDSAAYFCASSLLAGVSNEQFFGPGTRLTVL.

This chain connects TRBV7-7 to TRBJ2-2; no firm D call. V shed 3 bases and J shed 3 bases, with 8 bases lying between them. The CDR3 contains 14 residues. The germline V gene has CDR1 SSHAT and CDR2 FNYEAQ (reference sequence). CDR3 region: CASSLSTYTGELFF. As DNA, the CDR3 is TGTGCCAGCAGCTTGAGCACCTACACCGGGGAGCTGTTTTTT.

The chain employs TRBV7-9 and TRBJ1-5; D perhaps matches TRBD1 (6 bases). The CDR3 has 18 residues. Germline V gene lookup returns CDR1 SEHNR and CDR2 FQNEAQ (reference sequence). The V end lost 1 base, the J end lost 0 bases, and 16 bases lay between the germline ends. CDR3 in amino acids: CASSLGSGGADSNQPQHF. DNA of the CDR3: TGTGCCAGCAGCTTAGGGTCCGGGGGGGCAGATAGCAATCAGCCCCAGCATTTT.